This is a list of T cell receptor beta chains from one sample in a study of blood T cell repertoires in COVID-19. Here immunoSEQ multiplex PCR was the method, and the copy in TCRdb shows in-frame clones only, minus some. The sample holds around 67,000 clones, 65% to 85% seen once. Material for sequencing was peripheral blood. The receptors here all came from a man over 45 with active COVID-19. The conserved cysteine and the conserved F or W are not part of the CDR3 here. Fields, in order: J gene, V gene, CDR3 protein.

>TRBJ2-1|TRBV6-6
ASRLAGGPIDEQF
>TRBJ2-1|TRBV5-1
ASSLAGTDYNEQF
>TRBJ2-2|TRBV7-3
ASSLSGTSKLF
>TRBJ2-7|TRBV5-1
ASSPTGGIHEQY
>TRBJ2-3|TRBV19
ASSNQATSTDTQY
>TRBJ1-2|TRBV6-5
ASSYRDRGRIGYT
>TRBJ2-2|TRBV10-1
ASSEQGSTGELF
>TRBJ1-4|TRBV4-1
ASSRPGATNEKLF
>TRBJ1-6|TRBV5-5
ASRHTGWNSPLH
>TRBJ1-2|TRBV27
ASSSFGMDRGNYGYT
>TRBJ1-6|TRBV4-1
ASSRAPSNSPLH
>TRBJ2-3|TRBV4-3
ASSRVLVRGSTDTQY
>TRBJ2-6|TRBV27
ASSLSAAAGANVLT
>TRBJ2-1|TRBV19
ASSIGTGQDEQF
>TRBJ2-2|TRBV7-6
ASSFKLAGVTGELF
>TRBJ2-3|TRBV6-6
ASSAMDREDTQY
>TRBJ2-5|TRBV27
ASSPLFLAGTNQETQY
>TRBJ2-3|TRBV30
AWSPEGAGLAADTQY
>TRBJ2-1|TRBV18
ASSPGGRATTYNEQF
>TRBJ1-2|TRBV30
AWSVGTGGSRGYT
>TRBJ1-5|TRBV28
ASSPDREEYREEQPQH
>TRBJ2-3|TRBV20-1
SAPGGDTQY
>TRBJ2-7|TRBV19
ASTDIGRAEGYEQY
>TRBJ2-1|TRBV15
ATSSQLAGPYNEQF
>TRBJ2-1|TRBV11-1
ASSLGGLAAYNEQF
>TRBJ2-3|TRBV4-3
ASSQDSIGQGGTDTQY
>TRBJ2-1|TRBV29-1
SVEGAAGGPDEQF
>TRBJ2-5|TRBV5-1
ASRRGTSEETQY
>TRBJ2-7|TRBV18
ASSRRTSESYEQY
>TRBJ2-1|TRBV6-5
ASSPDYYNEQF
>TRBJ1-2|TRBV28
ASSPQGYGYT
>TRBJ1-6|TRBV28
ASSTPGQINSPLH
>TRBJ1-5|TRBV21-1
ASSQRTQGIEDQPQH
>TRBJ2-7|TRBV7-3
ASRREADLSYEQY
>TRBJ2-7|TRBV6-7
ASSSSGSGGEQY
>TRBJ1-2|TRBV3-1/TRBV3-2
ASSQDLTAYGYT
>TRBJ1-1|TRBV7-2
ASSLGPRLNTEAF
>TRBJ2-3|TRBV5-1
AGKSGGAGDTQY
>TRBJ2-1|TRBV27
ASSSFGRSYNEQF
>TRBJ2-5|TRBV2
ATQRGGQETQY